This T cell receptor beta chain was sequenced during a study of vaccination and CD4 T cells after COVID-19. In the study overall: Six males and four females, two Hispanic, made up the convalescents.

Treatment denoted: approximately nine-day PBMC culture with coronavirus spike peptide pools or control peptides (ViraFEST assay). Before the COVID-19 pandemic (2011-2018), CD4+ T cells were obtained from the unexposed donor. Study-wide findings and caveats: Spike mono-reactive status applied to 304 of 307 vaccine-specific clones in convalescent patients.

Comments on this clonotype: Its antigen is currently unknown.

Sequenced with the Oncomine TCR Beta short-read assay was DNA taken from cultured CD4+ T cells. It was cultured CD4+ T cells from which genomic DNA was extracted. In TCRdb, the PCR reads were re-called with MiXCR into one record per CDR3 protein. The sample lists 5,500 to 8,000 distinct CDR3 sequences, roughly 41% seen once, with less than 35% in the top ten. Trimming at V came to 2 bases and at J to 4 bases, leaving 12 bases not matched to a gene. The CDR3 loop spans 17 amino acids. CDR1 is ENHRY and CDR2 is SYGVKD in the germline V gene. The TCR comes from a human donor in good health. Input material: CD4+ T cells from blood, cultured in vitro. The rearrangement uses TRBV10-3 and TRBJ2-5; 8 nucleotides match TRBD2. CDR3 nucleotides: TGTGCCATCAGTGAGCGTCTAGCGGGTGTTGAGAGAGAGACCCAGTACTTC. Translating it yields CAISERLAGVERETQYF.